The rows below give T cell receptor beta chains drawn from one sample of a study of blood T cell repertoires in COVID-19. The method was immunoSEQ multiplex PCR; TCRdb's version includes in-frame clones alone and lacks a portion of them. Among tens of thousands of clones listed, roughly two thirds were seen once. Sequenced input: peripheral blood. The receptors originated from a human donor in a cohort sampled during active COVID-19. The CDR3 runs from the conserved cysteine through the conserved F or W. The order of the fields is CDR3 protein, CDR3 DNA, D gene, V gene, J gene, clone size. A D gene is named only where the DNA matches it firmly. Clone size is shown for a subset of rows, as once, few, many or a class of expanded clone.

CASSFTQASREQYF	TGCGCCAGCAGCTTTACTCAAGCCTCGCGCGAGCAGTACTTC	-	TRBV5-1	TRBJ2-7	-
CASSLDGVYGYTF	TGTGCCAGCAGTTTAGACGGAGTATATGGCTACACCTTC	-	TRBV27	TRBJ1-2	-
CASRQGARNEQFF	TGTGCCAGTCGACAGGGGGCGCGTAATGAGCAGTTCTTC	TRBD1	TRBV25-1	TRBJ2-1	-
CAWIKTGGTDTQYF	TGTGCCTGGATTAAGACAGGGGGCACAGATACGCAGTATTTT	TRBD1	TRBV30	TRBJ2-3	-
CASTLGTNNYGYTF	TGTGCCAGTACTCTGGGGACTAATAACTATGGCTACACCTTC	-	TRBV19	TRBJ1-2	few
CASQEAGTGGSGELFF	TGTGCCAGCCAAGAGGCCGGGACAGGGGGGTCCGGGGAGCTGTTTTTT	TRBD1	TRBV25-1	TRBJ2-2	-
CASRWTSGNTIYF	TGTGCCAGCAGGTGGACATCTGGAAACACCATATATTTT	-	TRBV5-6	TRBJ1-3	few
CASSIGWRGSRSTDTQYF	TGTGCCAGTAGTATAGGTTGGCGGGGGAGCCGGTCCACAGATACGCAGTATTTT	TRBD2	TRBV19	TRBJ2-3	-
CASSWGTSGSWVWQETQYF	TGTGCCAGCAGCTGGGGGACTAGCGGGAGTTGGGTATGGCAAGAGACCCAGTACTTC	TRBD2	TRBV5-6	TRBJ2-5	-
CASRYRDEQYF	TGTGCCAGCAGATACAGGGACGAGCAGTACTTC	-	TRBV11-1	TRBJ2-7	-
CATSFDRGGYNEQFF	TGTGCCACCAGCTTCGACAGGGGAGGCTACAATGAGCAGTTCTTC	TRBD1	TRBV15	TRBJ2-1	-
CASSYATRRIIGAHYGYTF	TGTGCCAGCAGTTATGCTACACGGCGGATTATTGGGGCACACTATGGCTACACCTTC	-	TRBV6-2/TRBV6-3	TRBJ1-2	medium-sized
CASSLRVDSDIANYGYTF	TGTGCCAGCAGCTTACGAGTTGACTCGGATATCGCTAACTATGGCTACACCTTC	-	TRBV7-2	TRBJ1-2	-
CASSRGQGLGTGELFF	TGTGCCAGCAGCCGTGGACAGGGGCTGGGCACCGGGGAGCTGTTTTTT	TRBD1	TRBV3-1/TRBV3-2	TRBJ2-2	-
CASSQDSEETQYF	TGTGCCAGCAGTCAGGACAGTGAAGAGACCCAGTACTTC	-	TRBV6-5	TRBJ2-5	-
CASSQDWAGDTDTQYF	TGCGCCAGCAGCCAAGATTGGGCAGGGGACACAGATACGCAGTATTTT	-	TRBV4-1	TRBJ2-3	-
CASSLQGAYNEQFF	TGTGCCAGCAGCTTACAGGGGGCGTACAATGAGCAGTTCTTC	TRBD1	TRBV11-1	TRBJ2-1	-
CSSWGGRGNTDTQYF	TGCAGCTCTTGGGGTGGGCGGGGGAACACAGATACGCAGTATTTT	TRBD2	TRBV29-1	TRBJ2-3	-
CASSRGTDFNEKLFF	TGTGCCAGCAGTAGGGGGACGGATTTTAATGAAAAACTGTTTTTT	-	TRBV28	TRBJ1-4	few
CASSGTEGNEQFF	TGTGCCTCGTCCGGGACAGAAGGCAATGAGCAGTTCTTC	TRBD1	TRBV24-1	TRBJ2-1	-